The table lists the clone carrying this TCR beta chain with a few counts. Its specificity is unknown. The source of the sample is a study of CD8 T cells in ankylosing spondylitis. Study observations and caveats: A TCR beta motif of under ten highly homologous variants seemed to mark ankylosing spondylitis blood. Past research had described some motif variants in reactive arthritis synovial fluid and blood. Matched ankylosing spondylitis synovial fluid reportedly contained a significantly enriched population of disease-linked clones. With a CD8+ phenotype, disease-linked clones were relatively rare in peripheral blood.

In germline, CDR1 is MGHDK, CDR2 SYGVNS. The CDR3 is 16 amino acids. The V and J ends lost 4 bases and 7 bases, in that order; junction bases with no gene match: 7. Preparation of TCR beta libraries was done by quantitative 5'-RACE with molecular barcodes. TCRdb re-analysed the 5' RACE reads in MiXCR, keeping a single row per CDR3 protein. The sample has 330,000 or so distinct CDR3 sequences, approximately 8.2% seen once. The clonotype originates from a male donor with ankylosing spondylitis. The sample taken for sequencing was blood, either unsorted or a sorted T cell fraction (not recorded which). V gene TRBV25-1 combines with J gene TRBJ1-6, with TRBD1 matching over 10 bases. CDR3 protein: CASSGARGQGNSPLHF. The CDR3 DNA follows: TGTGCCAGCAGTGGCGCCAGGGGACAGGGGAATTCACCCCTCCACTTT.